Below are 24 T cell receptor beta chains sequenced from a single sample in a study of cytomegalovirus exposure and HLA in healthy donors. The table came from immunoSEQ multiplex PCR; TCRdb's copy has only in-frame clones and leaves some out. The data contain about 180,000 clones, 85% of them seen just once; the ten biggest clones take up approximately 15%. Sequenced sample: PBMCs. The receptor set was obtained from a man in his late teens or twenties in good health and CMV-seropositive.

The CDR3 DNA follows: TGTGCCACCAGCACTCCTAGCGGGGCCTCGTACGAGCAGTACTTC. It specifies CATSTPSGASYEQYF. The V and J genes are TRBV15 and TRBJ2-7; 9 nucleotides match TRBD2. The CDR3 length is 15 residues. The V and J ends lost 4 bases and 4 bases, in that order; junction bases with no gene match: 8. Germline V gene sequence: CDR1 LNHNV, CDR2 YYDKDF (reference sequence).

A single count supports this clone. V usage is TRBV5-1 and J usage is TRBJ2-5; D is perhaps TRBD1 (6 bases). Germline lookup yields CDR1 SGHRS and CDR2 YFSETQ. Trimming removed 1 base at V and 4 bases at J, with 14 bases between. This CDR3 contains 15 residues. The CDR3 DNA follows: TGCGCCAGCAGCTTGTTGGCACAGGGAAGAGAGACCCAGTACTTC. This translates into CASSLLAQGRETQYF.

To note about this clone: Other DNA sequences in the same sample also yield this CDR3. The CDR3 loop is CASSLTGGYGYTF. DNA for the CDR3: TGTGCCAGCAGTTTAACAGGGGGTTATGGCTACACCTTC. The chain links TRBV28 to TRBJ1-2, with 8 positions matching TRBD1. CDR3 size: 13 residues. Germline V lookup: CDR1 MDHEN, CDR2 SYDVKM. The trim removed 2 bases at V and 5 bases at J, leaving 1 base unmatched.

The chain employs TRBV7-5 and TRBJ2-5; the D call in the table, TRBD2, was not verified against the DNA. TRBV7-5 represents a pseudogene. CDR3 length: 16 residues. The CDR3 sequence: CARSWTRAAGGETQYF. DNA for the CDR3: TGTGCCAGAAGCTGGACCCGGGCCGCGGGTGGAGAGACCCAGTACTTC.

V is TRBV25-1 and J is TRBJ1-5; TRBD1 matches 8 bases. The CDR3 has 14 residues. V gave up 4 bases and J gave up 4 bases; unmatched junction bases: 3. Germline CDR1 MGHDK, CDR2 SYGVNS. The CDR3 sequence is CASSVWTGNQPQHF. The DNA for the CDR3 is TGTGCCAGCAGTGTCTGGACAGGGAATCAGCCCCAGCATTTT. Based on the CDR3 plus reference TRBV25-1 and TRBJ1-5, the full variable domain is EADIYQTPRYLVIGTGKKITLECSQTMGHDKMYWYQQDPGMELHLIHYSYGVNSTEKGDLSSESTVSRIRTEHFPLTLESARPSHTSQYLCASSVWTGNQPQHFGDGTRLSIL.

This clone was counted a single time. This chain uses TRBV2 with TRBJ2-2; TRBD2 aligns across 11 bases. CDR3 size: 15 residues. CDR1 is SNHLY, CDR2 FYNNEI, per germline. Losses at the gene ends were 5 bases for V and 6 bases for J; bases not matched to a gene: 5. CDR3: CASSRSTSGAGELFF. CDR3 DNA: TGTGCCAGCAGTAGGTCGACTAGCGGGGCCGGGGAGCTGTTTTTT.

The rearrangement uses TRBV28 and TRBJ2-5; 7 bases agree with TRBD1. Germline CDR1 and CDR2: MDHEN and SYDVKM. After removal of 4 bases from V and 4 bases from J, the junction contained 6 bases not matched to a gene. The CDR3 runs 14 residues. The CDR3 is CASSSPGQRETQYF. CDR3 DNA sequence: TGTGCCAGCAGTTCGCCGGGACAGAGAGAGACCCAGTACTTC.

The rearrangement uses TRBV6-5 and TRBJ2-1, with 10 bases matching TRBD2. The CDR3 is 15 amino acids. Losses at the gene ends were 6 bases for V and 8 bases for J; bases not matched to a gene: 10. CDR1 and CDR2 (germline): MNHEY, SVGAGI. The CDR3 DNA follows: TGTGCCAGCAGCCGGGCTAGCGGGAGTATGGATGAGCAGTTCTTC. It translates to CASSRASGSMDEQFF.

A few counts support this clone. The rearrangement links TRBV11-2 to TRBJ1-2, with 9 nucleotides matching TRBD1. The CDR3 is 16 amino acids. V lost 5 bases, J lost 2 bases, and 9 bases stayed unmatched. Per the germline V gene, CDR1 is SGHAT and CDR2 is FQNNGV. CDR3 coding DNA: TGTGCCAGCAGCACCTCGGGGACAGGGTGGAACTATGGCTACACCTTC. Encoded protein: CASSTSGTGWNYGYTF. Full variable domain (rest looked up from reference TRBV11-2 and TRBJ1-2): EAGVAQSPRYKIIEKRQSVAFWCNPISGHATLYWYQQILGQGPKLLIQFQNNGVVDDSQLPKDRFSAERLKGVDSTLKIQPAKLEDSAVYLCASSTSGTGWNYGYTFGSGTRLTVV.

This clone was found many times. J is TRBJ2-7 and V is TRBV28; 8 bases match TRBD2. The CDR3 length is 15 residues. Germline V gives CDR1 MDHEN, CDR2 SYDVKM. Losses at the gene ends were 1 base for V and 6 bases for J; bases not matched to a gene: 8. The CDR3 is CASSLSGTSGGEQYF. CDR3 sequence (DNA): TGTGCCAGCAGTTTATCGGGTACTAGCGGAGGCGAGCAGTACTTC.

The chain couples TRBV28 to TRBJ1-5; maybe TRBD1 (6 bases). V was cut by 5 bases and J by 1 base, with 18 bases left in between. CDR3 length: 17 amino acids. Looked up from germline, CDR1 is MDHEN and CDR2 is SYDVKM. The CDR3 loop reads CASSPPPGRGSNQPQHF. As DNA, the CDR3 is TGTGCCAGCAGTCCACCTCCGGGGAGGGGGAGCAATCAGCCCCAGCATTTT.

This rearrangement joins TRBV28 to TRBJ2-2; 10 bases match TRBD1. The germline gives CDR1 MDHEN, CDR2 SYDVKM. V lost 2 bases and J lost 5; bases outside the gene matches: 17. The CDR3 runs 20 residues. The CDR3 sequence: CASSLPTSGQGEYWTGELFF. The CDR3 nucleotides are TGTGCCAGCAGTTTACCAACCTCAGGACAGGGGGAGTATTGGACCGGGGAGCTGTTTTTT.

This clone was observed once. J is TRBJ1-1 and V is TRBV10-2, with 7 nucleotides matching TRBD1. Germline assignment: CDR1 WSHSY and CDR2 SAAADI. This CDR3 has 13 residues. V lost 0 bases and J lost 6; bases outside the gene matches: 1. CDR3 region: CASSESQGAEAFF. CDR3 bases: TGCGCCAGCAGTGAGTCCCAGGGGGCTGAAGCTTTCTTT.

Concerning this clone itself: Other DNA sequences in the same sample also yield this CDR3. The V and J genes are TRBV29-1 and TRBJ2-7; 10 bases line up with TRBD2. CDR1 and CDR2 from the germline V gene are SQVTM and ANQGSEA. The V and J ends lost 6 bases and 2 bases, in that order; junction bases with no gene match: 13. There are 16 residues in the CDR3. As DNA, the CDR3 is TGCAGCGTAGACGAAGGGCGGACTAGCGGAACCTACGAGCAGTACTTC. It specifies CSVDEGRTSGTYEQYF.

V is TRBV7-2 and J is TRBJ1-5, with D possibly being TRBD1 (5 bases). The CDR3 has 14 residues. The V gene's germline CDR1 is SGHTA and CDR2 FQGNSA. V was trimmed by 2 bases and J by 7 bases, leaving 12 bases between them. The DNA for the CDR3 is TGTGCCAGCAGCTTAAACGCAGGGCCCCAGCCCCAGCATTTT. Its translation: CASSLNAGPQPQHF.

This sequence joins TRBV6-6 and TRBJ1-1; D not resolved. Germline values: CDR1 MNHNY, CDR2 SVGAGI (reference sequence). V lost 4 bases to trimming and J lost 1 base, with 13 bases between them. The CDR3 totals 15 residues. The CDR3 bases are TGTGCCAGCAGTTCCCCTGCGGGGAGGAACACTGAAGCTTTCTTT. It codes for CASSSPAGRNTEAFF.

In DNA, the CDR3 is TGTGCCAGCAGCTTGGACGGCAGGGGACAGCCCCAGCATTTT. Translating gives CASSLDGRGQPQHF. This chain links TRBV5-8 with TRBJ1-5, with a tentative D call TRBD1 (6 bases). Deletions cut 0 bases from V and 7 bases from J, with 11 bases between. Germline V gives CDR1 SGHTS, CDR2 YDEGEE. This CDR3 is built from 14 residues.

The chain has TRBV10-3 and TRBJ2-7; TRBD2 is a possible D gene (6 bases). Germline CDR1 reads ENHRY; CDR2 reads SYGVKD. The CDR3 extends over 14 amino acids. V lost 0 bases, J lost 5 bases, and 11 bases lay in between. Written as DNA, the CDR3 is TGTGCCATCAGTGAGTCGGAGGGGCCCCACGAGCAGTACTTC. Residues: CAISESEGPHEQYF.

The sample holds a few counts of this clone. As DNA, the CDR3 is TGTGCCAGCAGCCCACTAGCGGGCACCGGGGAGCTGTTTTTT. It encodes CASSPLAGTGELFF. The rearrangement joins TRBV14 to TRBJ2-2, with 9 positions matching TRBD2. V gave up 4 bases and J gave up 4 bases; unmatched junction bases: 1. This CDR3 has 14 residues. The germline gives CDR1 SGHDN, CDR2 FVKESK.

The rearrangement links TRBV7-9 to TRBJ1-3; no clear D. The CDR3 has 13 residues. V shed 1 base and J shed 15 bases, with 16 bases lying between them. CDR1 is SEHNR and CDR2 is FQNEAQ in the germline V gene (reference sequence). The CDR3 loop reads CASSLGGLAPPYF. The CDR3 region has the DNA TGTGCCAGCAGCTTAGGAGGGCTGGCACCCCCATATTTT.

The chain joins TRBV28 to TRBJ1-3, with D uncertain. In germline, CDR1 is MDHEN, CDR2 SYDVKM. CDR3 size: 14 residues. V was shortened by 7 bases and J by 2 bases, with 12 bases between the two germline ends. For the CDR3, the DNA is TGTGCCAGCATCCCCGCGGGAACTGGAAACACCATATATTTT. Its translation: CASIPAGTGNTIYF.

This chain connects TRBV29-1 to TRBJ1-2; 9 positions match TRBD1. The length of the CDR3 is 16 residues. V lost 2 bases and J lost 4; bases outside the gene matches: 11. CDR1 is SQVTM, CDR2 ANQGSEA, per germline. CDR3 in amino acids: CSVEQGQGSLPYGYTF. In DNA form, the CDR3 reads TGCAGCGTTGAACAGGGACAGGGCTCACTCCCCTATGGCTACACCTTC.

This clone was counted a single time. The J gene is TRBJ1-4, the V gene TRBV25-1; 9 nucleotides align to TRBD1. The CDR3 consists of 14 residues. Germline CDR1 and CDR2: MGHDK and SYGVNS. Trimming cost V 8 bases and J 7 bases; bases outside gene matches: 8. The CDR3 loop is CASSDDRGGEKLFF. The CDR3 DNA follows: TGTGCCAGCTCCGATGACAGGGGGGGTGAAAAACTGTTTTTT.

This rearrangement joins TRBV28 to TRBJ2-7, with 9 bases that match TRBD1. The CDR3 length is 14 residues. Germline CDR1 reads MDHEN; CDR2 reads SYDVKM. The J segment lost 5 bases and the V segment lost 7 bases, leaving 9 bases of the junction unmatched. The CDR3 is CASTPGQGTNEQYF. CDR3 DNA: TGTGCCAGCACCCCGGGACAGGGAACGAACGAGCAGTACTTC.